These 13 T cell receptor beta chains were all obtained from the same sample, sequenced in a study of beta chain features in type 1 diabetes. Overall study results and limits: Moderately but significantly shorter TCRB CDR3s were found in Type 1 diabetes patients in all four CD4+ subsets.

Their target antigens are unknown. Expressed TCRB transcripts were sequenced because the isolated RNA had all been reverse transcribed beforehand. Using immunoSEQ multiplex PCR, the repertoire was profiled, and TCRdb retains in-frame clones only, with some absent. The sample shows 240,000 or so clones, approximately 15% of them seen only once. Input material: naive CD4+ T cells from blood. The source of these receptors is a man in his thirties or forties with type 1 diabetes.

The chain couples TRBV18 to TRBJ2-3; 7 positions match TRBD1. V lost 1 base, J lost 5 bases, and 6 bases stayed unmatched. From germline, CDR1 is KGHSH and CDR2 LQKENI. This CDR3 comprises 15 residues. DNA for the CDR3: TGTGCCAGCTCACCACGAGGGACAGTCGGAGATACGCAGTATTTT. As protein: CASSPRGTVGDTQYF.

This clone was detected a few times. The J gene is TRBJ2-3, the V gene TRBV5-4; 10 nucleotides agree with TRBD2. The germline gives CDR1 SGHNT, CDR2 YYREEE (reference sequence). CDR3 length equals 18 residues. The V gene end was trimmed by 0 bases and the J gene end by 2 bases; junction bases not matched to a gene: 9. The DNA of the CDR3 is TGTGCCAGCAGCTTGGGAGCTAGCGGGAGAGGGGCCACAGATACGCAGTATTTT. Amino acids: CASSLGASGRGATDTQYF.

J is TRBJ2-7 and V is TRBV5-4, with a possible D match to TRBD1 (6 bases). The ends were cut back, 4 bases at V and 0 bases at J, with 11 bases in the middle. The germline CDR1 and CDR2 sequences are SGHNT and YYREEE (reference sequence). The CDR3 has 14 residues. The chain's CDR3 is CASSLDRNSYEQYF. The CDR3 DNA is TGTGCCAGCAGCCTGGACAGAAACTCCTACGAGCAGTACTTC.

This clone turned up a few times. The genes are TRBV15 and TRBJ2-5; 8 bases map to TRBD1. This CDR3 has 15 amino acids. The junction had 4 bases not matched to a gene; V was cut back by 3 bases and J by 1 base. Germline CDR1 reads LNHNV; CDR2 reads YYDKDF (reference sequence). The CDR3 DNA is TGTGCCACCAGCAGGCCGACAGGGGCCCAAGAGACCCAGTACTTC. Translation: CATSRPTGAQETQYF.

The rearrangement uses TRBV5-1 and TRBJ1-1, with a possible D match to TRBD1 (5 bases). The CDR3 length is 14 residues. Between the trimmed V and J ends, which lost 3 bases and 4 bases, there was a span of 13 bases. The germline V gene encodes CDR1 SGHRS and CDR2 YFSETQ. The chain's CDR3 is CASSSSGLSTEAFF. CDR3 coding DNA: TGCGCCAGCAGCTCTTCAGGGCTGAGCACTGAAGCTTTCTTT.

This clone turned up a few times. This rearrangement joins TRBV5-6 to TRBJ2-7; D possibly corresponds to TRBD2 (5 bases). V gave up 0 bases and J gave up 3 bases, with 13 bases separating them. This CDR3 spans 15 amino acids. CDR1 is SGHDT and CDR2 is YYEEEE in the germline V gene. The CDR3 reads CASSLAGVMVYEQYF. DNA for the CDR3: TGTGCCAGCAGCTTGGCCGGGGTAATGGTCTACGAGCAGTACTTC.

The chain recombines TRBV6-5 with TRBJ1-5; D call uncertain. CDR1 MNHEY and CDR2 SVGAGI come from the germline V gene. This CDR3 comprises 15 residues. V lost 6 bases and J lost 3, with 15 bases in between. This CDR3 reads CASSPSFLANQPQHF. The CDR3 region has the DNA TGTGCCAGCAGCCCATCCTTCCTGGCCAATCAGCCCCAGCATTTT.

The V gene is TRBV30, the J gene TRBJ1-5, with a possible D match to TRBD1 (6 bases). This CDR3 comprises 13 residues. Trimming took 4 bases from V and 5 from J, leaving 12 bases between them. Looked up from germline, CDR1 is GTSNPN and CDR2 is SVGIG (reference sequence). The CDR3, as DNA: TGTGCCTGGAATGACAGGACCGATCAGCCCCAGCATTTT. This codes for CAWNDRTDQPQHF.

The chain recombines TRBV30 with TRBJ2-5; 11 bases agree with TRBD2. This CDR3 is 13 amino acids long. The V segment lost 8 bases and the J segment 5 bases; nucleotides outside the gene matches: 7. The germline CDR1 and CDR2 sequences are GTSNPN and SVGIG (reference sequence). The CDR3 DNA reads as TGTGCCGGAAGACTAGCGGGGATGGAGACCCAGTACTTC. This sequence encodes CAGRLAGMETQYF.

The chain carries TRBV5-4 and TRBJ2-1; 8 bases agree with TRBD2. V shed 1 base and J 5 bases; nucleotides not matched to a gene: 5. This CDR3 has 15 amino acids. The germline gives CDR1 SGHNT, CDR2 YYREEE (reference sequence). CDR3 amino acids: CASSLLGGGNNEQFF. CDR3 in DNA: TGTGCCAGCAGCTTGCTTGGCGGGGGGAACAATGAGCAGTTCTTC.

Turning to this clone: The sample holds other DNA sequences that translate to the same CDR3. The rearrangement uses TRBV9 and TRBJ2-5; tentative D call: TRBD1 (6 bases). The V and J ends lost 0 bases and 5 bases respectively, with 8 bases between them. Germline assignment: CDR1 SGDLS and CDR2 YYNGEE. The CDR3 runs to 13 residues. The CDR3 is CASSVDRVETQYF. The CDR3, as DNA: TGTGCCAGCAGCGTAGACAGGGTTGAGACCCAGTACTTC.

The J gene is TRBJ1-2, the V gene TRBV30, with D unresolved. CDR1 and CDR2 from the germline V gene are GTSNPN and SVGIG (reference sequence). This CDR3 is built from 15 residues. Trimming stripped 5 bases from V and 1 base from J, with 17 bases between. CDR3 amino acids: CAWLKEAGVNYGYTF. In DNA, the CDR3 is TGTGCCTGGCTAAAGGAGGCAGGAGTTAACTATGGCTACACCTTC. Full variable domain (remainder filled in from reference TRBV30 and TRBJ1-2): SQTIHQWPATLVQPVGSPLSLECTVEGTSNPNLYWYRQAAGRGLQLLFYSVGIGQISSEVPQNLSASRPQDRQFILSSKKLLLSDSGFYLCAWLKEAGVNYGYTFGSGTRLTVV.

Only a few counts were recorded for this clone. V gene TRBV5-6 combines with J gene TRBJ2-1, with D possibly being TRBD1 (6 bases). With 3 bases removed from V and 8 bases from J, the gap between germline ends came to 6 bases. This CDR3 has 11 amino acids. The V gene's germline CDR1 is SGHDT and CDR2 YYEEEE. CDR3 in amino acids: CASSYRDEQFF. The CDR3 DNA reads as TGTGCCAGCAGCTACAGGGATGAGCAGTTCTTC.